The 19 T cell receptor beta chains listed next were all sequenced from one sample in a study of T cell responses to AZD1222 COVID-19 vaccine. This table comes from immunoSEQ multiplex PCR, and its TCRdb copy is limited to in-frame clones, with some not included. The data contain around 130,000 clones, about 86% of them seen just once; the ten biggest clones take up roughly 3%. Sequenced here: peripheral blood, sampled on day 0 of AZD1222 vaccination. These receptors all stem from an adult in good health.

CDR3 sequence: CASSPSWGDEKLFF. DNA of the CDR3: TGTGCCAGCAGCCCCTCTTGGGGGGATGAAAAACTGTTTTTT. The V and J genes are TRBV7-2 and TRBJ1-4; D perhaps matches TRBD1 (5 bases). Trimming removed 5 bases from V and 6 bases from J, with 13 bases in between. In germline, CDR1 is SGHTA, CDR2 FQGNSA. This CDR3 contains 14 residues.

This clone was recorded once. This rearrangement joins TRBV14 to TRBJ2-7; TRBD1 aligns across 8 bases. V dropped 6 bases and J dropped 6; count of bases not matched to a gene: 7. Per the germline V gene, CDR1 is SGHDN and CDR2 is FVKESK. The CDR3 totals 13 residues. CDR3: CASRWAGGGEQYF. Here the CDR3 DNA reads TGTGCCAGCAGGTGGGCAGGGGGCGGCGAGCAGTACTTC.

The chain carries TRBV28 and TRBJ2-7, with 12 bases fitting TRBD2. The CDR3 contains 15 residues. Germline trimming cut 4 bases from V and 4 bases from J; bases unmatched to any gene: 5. Germline CDR1 reads MDHEN; CDR2 reads SYDVKM. CDR3 sequence: CASSSVGTSGYEQYF. In DNA, the CDR3 is TGTGCCAGCAGTTCGGTCGGGACTAGCGGGTACGAGCAGTACTTC. Supplemented by reference TRBV28 and TRBJ2-7, the full variable domain reads DVKVTQSSRYLVKRTGEKVFLECVQDMDHENMFWYRQDPGLGLRLIYFSYDVKMKEKGDIPEGYSVSREKKERFSLILESASTNQTSMYLCASSSVGTSGYEQYFGPGTRLTVT.

The J gene is TRBJ2-2, the V gene TRBV19; D is uncertain. The ends were cut back, 3 bases at V and 4 bases at J, with 9 bases in the middle. Germline CDR1 LNHDA, CDR2 SQIVND (reference sequence). The CDR3 contains 14 residues. CDR3 bases: TGTGCCAGTAGTATCCAAGGTTCCACCGGGGAGCTGTTTTTT. Its translation is CASSIQGSTGELFF. Combining the CDR3 with reference TRBV19 and TRBJ2-2 gives the whole variable domain DGGITQSPKYLFRKEGQNVTLSCEQNLNHDAMYWYRQDPGQGLRLIYYSQIVNDFQKGDIAEGYSVSREKKESFPLTVTSAQKNPTAFYLCASSIQGSTGELFFGEGSRLTVL.

The rearrangement uses TRBV10-3 and TRBJ2-2; D is unresolved. The ends were cut back, 7 bases at V and 6 bases at J, with 15 bases in the middle. The CDR3 loop spans 14 amino acids. The germline CDR1 and CDR2 sequences are ENHRY and SYGVKD. The CDR3 DNA is TGTGCCATCACCCCTCGGCTACGAGCCGGGGAGCTGTTTTTT. Translating gives CAITPRLRAGELFF.

The chain combines TRBV2 with TRBJ2-5; 7 bases line up with TRBD1. Germline values: CDR1 SNHLY, CDR2 FYNNEI. J was trimmed by 4 bases and V by 5 bases; bases with no gene match: 13. This CDR3 region has 16 residues. DNA of the CDR3: TGTGCCAGCAGTTCTAACACAGGGGCCCACTTAGAGACCCAGTACTTC. Its protein is CASSSNTGAHLETQYF.

V is TRBV19 and J is TRBJ2-5; possibly TRBD1 for D (6 bases). V was clipped by 9 bases and J by 3 bases, with 11 bases between them. CDR1 LNHDA and CDR2 SQIVND come from the germline V gene (reference sequence). The CDR3 has 12 residues. CDR3 DNA sequence: TGTGCCAGCAGCGACAGGAAAGAGACCCAGTACTTC. Amino acids: CASSDRKETQYF. Together with reference TRBV19 and TRBJ2-5, the CDR3 gives the full variable domain: DGGITQSPKYLFRKEGQNVTLSCEQNLNHDAMYWYRQDPGQGLRLIYYSQIVNDFQKGDIAEGYSVSREKKESFPLTVTSAQKNPTAFYLCASSDRKETQYFGPGTRLLVL.

The CDR3: CAWKVIGGNEKLFF. DNA for the CDR3: TGTGCCTGGAAAGTTATAGGGGGTAATGAAAAACTGTTTTTT. This chain links TRBV30 with TRBJ1-4; tentatively, D is TRBD1 (6 bases). Looked up from germline, CDR1 is GTSNPN and CDR2 is SVGIG (reference sequence). Trimming stripped 4 bases from V and 4 bases from J, with 13 bases between. The CDR3 covers 14 residues.

The chain recombines TRBV18 with TRBJ1-2, with 9 bases fitting TRBD1. V trimming: 6 bases; J trimming: 8 bases; junction bases outside the gene matches: 7. Per germline, CDR1 KGHSH and CDR2 LQKENI. The CDR3 extends over 13 amino acids. CDR3 sequence: CASSPGTGRGYTF. Here the CDR3 DNA reads TGTGCCAGCTCCCCCGGGACAGGGAGAGGCTACACCTTC.

The J gene is TRBJ1-2, the V gene TRBV24-1; no clear D gene. Trimming shortened V by 0 bases and J by 4 bases, and 2 bases separated the two germline ends. CDR1 and CDR2 (germline): KGHDR, SFDVKD. CDR3 size: 12 residues. This CDR3 reads CATSDLIYGYTF. The CDR3 nucleotides are TGTGCCACCAGTGATTTGATCTATGGCTACACCTTC.

The chain carries TRBV9 and TRBJ2-7; D possibly matches TRBD1 or TRBD2 (5 bases each). The CDR3 contains 13 residues. The ends were cut back, 0 bases at V and 7 bases at J, with 11 bases in the middle. Germline CDR1 and CDR2: SGDLS and YYNGEE. Here the CDR3 reads CASSVVPEGEQYF. The CDR3 DNA follows: TGTGCCAGCAGCGTAGTCCCCGAGGGGGAGCAGTACTTC. Complete variable domain (other parts from reference TRBV9 and TRBJ2-7): DSGVTQTPKHLITATGQRVTLRCSPRSGDLSVYWYQQSLDQGLQFLIQYYNGEERAKGNILERFSAQQFPDLHSELNLSSLELGDSALYFCASSVVPEGEQYFGPGTRLTVT.

V is TRBV7-2 and J is TRBJ1-3; D is possibly TRBD1 (5 bases). The V end lost 5 bases, the J end lost 0 bases, and 11 bases lay between the germline ends. Germline V CDR1 and CDR2: SGHTA, FQGNSA. The CDR3 contains 15 residues. CDR3 in amino acids: CASSPHGASGNTIYF. Here the CDR3 DNA reads TGTGCCAGCAGCCCACACGGGGCCTCTGGAAACACCATATATTTT.

V is TRBV10-1 and J is TRBJ1-1; tentatively, D is TRBD1 (5 bases). Germline V gives CDR1 WNHNN, CDR2 SYGVQD (reference sequence). The ends were cut back, 3 bases at V and 7 bases at J, with 27 bases in the middle. The CDR3 has 18 residues. DNA of the CDR3: TGCGCCAGCAGTGACCCCCCTGAGCCGGGGCTCCGAAAGTATGAAGCTTTCTTT. Protein product: CASSDPPEPGLRKYEAFF.

V and J are TRBV7-9 and TRBJ1-2, with a possible D match to TRBD1 (5 bases). CDR1 and CDR2 (germline): SEHNR, FQNEAQ (reference sequence). CDR3 length: 13 amino acids. V was clipped by 9 bases and J by 0 bases, with 11 bases between them. The CDR3 nucleotides are TGTGCCAGTCGAACAGGTTCTAACTATGGCTACACCTTC. Translation: CASRTGSNYGYTF.

The chain carries TRBV6-2 or TRBV6-3 and TRBJ2-5, with 7 nucleotides matching TRBD2. Trimming removed 4 bases from V and 4 bases from J; junction bases left unmatched: 6. Per germline, CDR1 MNHEY and CDR2 SVGEGT. The CDR3 covers 14 residues. DNA for the CDR3: TGTGCCAGCAGTTTGTTGAGGGAGGGAGAGACCCAGTACTTC. Amino acids: CASSLLREGETQYF.

J is TRBJ1-2 and V is TRBV5-4; TRBD1 might be the D (5 bases). The V and J ends lost 3 bases and 4 bases respectively, with 16 bases between them. The V gene's germline CDR1 is SGHNT and CDR2 YYREEE (reference sequence). The CDR3 has 15 residues. The CDR3 DNA reads as TGTGCCAGCAGCTCCGACCCCGGGCAGGGCTATGGCTACACCTTC. Its protein is CASSSDPGQGYGYTF.

The V call is TRBV15, the J call TRBJ1-3; D possibly corresponds to TRBD1 (5 bases). The V and J ends lost 0 bases and 2 bases respectively, with 14 bases between them. The CDR3 loop spans 17 amino acids. Germline-derived CDR1 and CDR2 are LNHNV and YYDKDF (reference sequence). The CDR3 here is CATSRDFRGATGNTIYF. In DNA form, the CDR3 reads TGTGCCACCAGCAGAGATTTTAGAGGGGCGACTGGAAACACCATATATTTT.

This clone was recorded only once. The chain recombines TRBV25-1 with TRBJ1-3; D gene uncertain. Germline values: CDR1 MGHDK, CDR2 SYGVNS. The V end lost 2 bases, the J end lost 2 bases, and 16 bases lay between the germline ends. This CDR3 comprises 17 residues. CDR3 bases: TGTGCCAGCAGTGAACCCCCCGGCGGGGTAGCTGGAAACACCATATATTTT. As protein: CASSEPPGGVAGNTIYF. The variable domain in full, with the rest retrieved from reference TRBV25-1 and TRBJ1-3, is EADIYQTPRYLVIGTGKKITLECSQTMGHDKMYWYQQDPGMELHLIHYSYGVNSTEKGDLSSESTVSRIRTEHFPLTLESARPSHTSQYLCASSEPPGGVAGNTIYFGEGSWLTVV.

The chain has TRBV15 and TRBJ2-1; D possibly corresponds to TRBD2 (6 bases). This CDR3 has 15 residues. Trimming removed 3 bases from V and 4 bases from J, with 13 bases in between. Germline CDR1 reads LNHNV; CDR2 reads YYDKDF (reference sequence). The CDR3 DNA follows: TGTGCCACCAGCAGGTCCGGGACTTCTTACAATGAGCAGTTCTTC. It codes for CATSRSGTSYNEQFF.